The TCR beta chain under discussion was sequenced for a study of shared clonotypes between healthy human individuals. TCRdb keeps only in-frame clones here, not all; method: immunoSEQ multiplex PCR. The sample has about 1.1 million clones, approximately 80% seen once. What was sequenced was memory CD4+ T cells from PBMCs. The subset here: CD45RA-negative fraction. This sequence originates from a man aged 18-30 years in good health. Some clones in this sample may be carry-over from other donors' samples.

CDR3 coding DNA: TGTGCCAGCAGCTTGGTAGGCGCGGCAGGCTTAGATTATCGTGAGCAGTTCTTC. Translated: CASSLVGAAGLDYREQFF. This chain uses TRBV5-6 with TRBJ2-1; the D is unclear. From germline, CDR1 is SGHDT and CDR2 YYEEEE. The CDR3 runs 18 residues. V lost 0 bases and J lost 9, with 25 bases in between.